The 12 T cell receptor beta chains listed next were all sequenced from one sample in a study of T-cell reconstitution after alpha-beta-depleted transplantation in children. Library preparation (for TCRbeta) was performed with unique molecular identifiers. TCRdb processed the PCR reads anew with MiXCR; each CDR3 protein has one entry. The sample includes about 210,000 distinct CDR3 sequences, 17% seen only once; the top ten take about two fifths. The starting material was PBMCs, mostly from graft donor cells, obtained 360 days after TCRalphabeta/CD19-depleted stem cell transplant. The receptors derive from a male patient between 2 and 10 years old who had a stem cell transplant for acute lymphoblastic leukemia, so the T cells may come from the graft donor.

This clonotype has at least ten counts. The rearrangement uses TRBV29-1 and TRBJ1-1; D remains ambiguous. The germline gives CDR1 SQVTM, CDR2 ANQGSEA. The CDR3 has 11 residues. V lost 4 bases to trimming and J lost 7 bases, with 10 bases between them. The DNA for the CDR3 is TGCAGCGTTGCCAAGGGTGATGAAGCTTTCTTT. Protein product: CSVAKGDEAFF.

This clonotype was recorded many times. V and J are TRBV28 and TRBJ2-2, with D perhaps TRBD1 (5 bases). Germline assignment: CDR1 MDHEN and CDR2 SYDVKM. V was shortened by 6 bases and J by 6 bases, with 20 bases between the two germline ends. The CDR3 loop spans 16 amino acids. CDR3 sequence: CASRPDMRRGAGELFF. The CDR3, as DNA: TGTGCCAGCAGACCGGACATGAGGCGCGGTGCCGGGGAGCTGTTTTTT.

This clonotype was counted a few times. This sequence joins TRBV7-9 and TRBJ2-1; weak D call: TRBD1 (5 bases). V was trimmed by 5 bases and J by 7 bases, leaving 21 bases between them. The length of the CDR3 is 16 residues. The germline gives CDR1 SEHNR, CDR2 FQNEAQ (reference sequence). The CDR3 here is CASSLLDSRSRNEQFF. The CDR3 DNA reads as TGTGCCAGCAGCCTCCTAGACAGTCGGTCGCGGAATGAGCAGTTCTTC. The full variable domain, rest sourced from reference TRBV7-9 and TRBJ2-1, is DTGVSQNPRHKITKRGQNVTFRCDPISEHNRLYWYRQTLGQGPEFLTYFQNEAQLEKSRLLSDRFSAERPKGSFSTLEIQRTEQGDSAMYLCASSLLDSRSRNEQFFGPGTRLTVL.

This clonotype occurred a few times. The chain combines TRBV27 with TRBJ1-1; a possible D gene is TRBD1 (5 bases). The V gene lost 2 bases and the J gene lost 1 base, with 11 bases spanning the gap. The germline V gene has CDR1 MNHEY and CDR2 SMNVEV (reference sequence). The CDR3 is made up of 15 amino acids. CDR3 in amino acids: CASSLQGTPNTEAFF. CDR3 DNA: TGTGCCAGCAGTTTACAGGGCACCCCGAACACTGAAGCTTTCTTT.

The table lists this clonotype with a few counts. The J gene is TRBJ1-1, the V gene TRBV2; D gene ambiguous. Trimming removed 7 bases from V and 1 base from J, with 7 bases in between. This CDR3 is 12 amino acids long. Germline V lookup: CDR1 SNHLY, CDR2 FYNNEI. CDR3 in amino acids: CASIRANTEAFF. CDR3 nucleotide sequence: TGTGCCAGCATTAGGGCGAACACTGAAGCTTTCTTT.

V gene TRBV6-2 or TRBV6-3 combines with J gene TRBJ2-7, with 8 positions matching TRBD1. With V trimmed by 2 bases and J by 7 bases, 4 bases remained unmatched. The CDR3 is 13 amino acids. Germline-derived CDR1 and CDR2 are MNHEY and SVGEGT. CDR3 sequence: CASSYRTGTEQYF. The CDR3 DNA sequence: TGTGCCAGCAGTTACCGGACAGGGACGGAGCAGTACTTC.

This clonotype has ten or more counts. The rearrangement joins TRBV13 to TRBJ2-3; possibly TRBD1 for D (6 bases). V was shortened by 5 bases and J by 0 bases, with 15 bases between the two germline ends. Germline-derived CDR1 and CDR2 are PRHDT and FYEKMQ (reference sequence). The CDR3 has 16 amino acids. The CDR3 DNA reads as TGTGCCAGCAGCCATCAGGGGTTTGCTAGCACAGATACGCAGTATTTT. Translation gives CASSHQGFASTDTQYF.

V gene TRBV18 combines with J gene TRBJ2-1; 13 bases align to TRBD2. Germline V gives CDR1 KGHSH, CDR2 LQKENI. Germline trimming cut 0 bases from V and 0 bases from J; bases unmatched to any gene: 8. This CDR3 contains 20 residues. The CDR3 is CASSPPTSGGLLSSYNEQFF. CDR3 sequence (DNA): TGTGCCAGCTCACCACCGACTAGCGGGGGGCTGTTGAGCTCCTACAATGAGCAGTTCTTC.

Here the CDR3 reads CASRSYRTQGNTEAFF. The CDR3 DNA sequence: TGTGCCAGCAGGAGTTATCGGACACAGGGCAACACTGAAGCTTTCTTT. The chain is built from TRBV12-3 or TRBV12-4 and TRBJ1-1, with D possibly matching TRBD1 (6 bases). The ends were cut back, 6 bases at V and 2 bases at J, with 19 bases in the middle. This CDR3 is built from 16 residues.

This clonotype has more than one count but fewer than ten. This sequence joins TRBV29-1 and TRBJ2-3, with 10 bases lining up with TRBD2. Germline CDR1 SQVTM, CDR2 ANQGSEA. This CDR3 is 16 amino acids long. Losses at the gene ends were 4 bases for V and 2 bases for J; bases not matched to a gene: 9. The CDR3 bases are TGCAGCGTTGCGGCTAGCGGGAGTAGGGCCACAGATACGCAGTATTTT. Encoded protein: CSVAASGSRATDTQYF.

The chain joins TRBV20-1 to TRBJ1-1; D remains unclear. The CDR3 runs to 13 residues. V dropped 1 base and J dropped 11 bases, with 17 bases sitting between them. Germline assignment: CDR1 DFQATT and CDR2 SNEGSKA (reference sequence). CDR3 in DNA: TGCAGTGCTAGAGCTGGTGGAATTAGTGGCGCTTTCTTT. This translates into CSARAGGISGAFF.

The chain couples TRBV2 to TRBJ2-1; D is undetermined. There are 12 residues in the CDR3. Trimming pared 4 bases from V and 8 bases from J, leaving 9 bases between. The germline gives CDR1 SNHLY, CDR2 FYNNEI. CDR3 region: CASSGTSYEQFF. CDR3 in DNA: TGTGCCAGCAGTGGGACCAGTTATGAGCAGTTCTTC.